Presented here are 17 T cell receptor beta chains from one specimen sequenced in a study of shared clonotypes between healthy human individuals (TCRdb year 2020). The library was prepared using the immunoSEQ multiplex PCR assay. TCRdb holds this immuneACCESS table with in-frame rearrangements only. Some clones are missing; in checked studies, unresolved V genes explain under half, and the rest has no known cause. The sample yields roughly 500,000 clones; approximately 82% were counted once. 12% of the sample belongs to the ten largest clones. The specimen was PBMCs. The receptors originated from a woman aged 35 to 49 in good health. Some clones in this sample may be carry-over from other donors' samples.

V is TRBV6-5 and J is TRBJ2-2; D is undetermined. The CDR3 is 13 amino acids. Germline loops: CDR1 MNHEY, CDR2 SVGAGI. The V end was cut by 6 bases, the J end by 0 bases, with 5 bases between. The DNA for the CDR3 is TGTGCCAGCAGGAAAACGAACACCGGGGAGCTGTTTTTT. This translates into CASRKTNTGELFF.

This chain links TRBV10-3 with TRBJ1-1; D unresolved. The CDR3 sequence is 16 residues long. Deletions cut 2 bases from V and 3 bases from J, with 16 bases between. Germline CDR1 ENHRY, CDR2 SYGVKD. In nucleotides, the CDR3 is TGTGCCATCAGTGAGAGAATATCTACAGATTACACTGAAGCTTTCTTT. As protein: CAISERISTDYTEAFF.

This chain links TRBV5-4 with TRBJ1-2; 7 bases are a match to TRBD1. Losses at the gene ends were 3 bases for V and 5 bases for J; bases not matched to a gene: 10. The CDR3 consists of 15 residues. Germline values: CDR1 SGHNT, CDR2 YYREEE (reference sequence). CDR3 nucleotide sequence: TGTGCCAGCAGCTCGTCCGGGACAGCACAGTATGGCTACACCTTC. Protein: CASSSSGTAQYGYTF.

CDR3 in amino acids: CASSLNRGTGGEQYF. The CDR3 nucleotides are TGTGCCAGCAGCCTTAACAGGGGGACAGGAGGCGAGCAGTACTTC. The V gene is TRBV11-2, the J gene TRBJ2-7, with TRBD1 identical over 8 bases. Germline V gene lookup returns CDR1 SGHAT and CDR2 FQNNGV. CDR3 length: 15 residues. The ends lost 5 bases at V and 6 bases at J; junction bases unmatched: 12.

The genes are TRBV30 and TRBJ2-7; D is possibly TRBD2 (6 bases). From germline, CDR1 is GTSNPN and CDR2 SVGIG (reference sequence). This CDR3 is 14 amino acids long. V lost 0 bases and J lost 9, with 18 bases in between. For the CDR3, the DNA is TGTGCCTGGAGTGTAGATGGAGGGAGGACGGTGCAGTACTTC. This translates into CAWSVDGGRTVQYF.

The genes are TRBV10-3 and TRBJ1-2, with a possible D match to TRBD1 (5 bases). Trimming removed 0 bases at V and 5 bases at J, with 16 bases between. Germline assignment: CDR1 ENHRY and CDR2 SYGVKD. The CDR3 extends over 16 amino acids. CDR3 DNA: TGTGCCATCAGTGAGTCCGGGGCCAGGGACGGGTATGGCTACACCTTC. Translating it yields CAISESGARDGYGYTF.

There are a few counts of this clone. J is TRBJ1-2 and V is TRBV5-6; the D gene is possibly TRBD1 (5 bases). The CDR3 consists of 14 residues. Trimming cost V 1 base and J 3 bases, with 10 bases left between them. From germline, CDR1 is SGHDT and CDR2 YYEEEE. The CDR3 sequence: CASSLRGVDYGYTF. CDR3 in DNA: TGTGCCAGCAGCTTGCGGGGCGTGGACTATGGCTACACCTTC.

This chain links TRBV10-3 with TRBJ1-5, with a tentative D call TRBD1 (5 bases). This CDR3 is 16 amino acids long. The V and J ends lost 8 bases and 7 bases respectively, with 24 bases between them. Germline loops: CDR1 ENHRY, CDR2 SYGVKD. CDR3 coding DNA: TGTGCCATCGGGAGGGGCACAGACGGTGTCGGACAGCCCCAGCATTTT. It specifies CAIGRGTDGVGQPQHF.

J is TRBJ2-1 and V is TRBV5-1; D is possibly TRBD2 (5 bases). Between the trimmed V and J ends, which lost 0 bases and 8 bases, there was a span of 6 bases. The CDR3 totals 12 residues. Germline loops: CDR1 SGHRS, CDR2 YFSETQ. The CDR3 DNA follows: TGCGCCAGCAGCTTGGCGGGGTATGAGCAGTTCTTC. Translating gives CASSLAGYEQFF.

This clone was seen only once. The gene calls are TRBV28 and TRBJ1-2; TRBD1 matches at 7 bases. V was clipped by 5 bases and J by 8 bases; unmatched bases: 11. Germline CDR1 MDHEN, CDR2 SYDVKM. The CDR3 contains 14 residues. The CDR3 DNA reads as TGTGCCAGCAGTACCGGACAGGCATCTTCGGGCTACACCTTC. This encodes CASSTGQASSGYTF.

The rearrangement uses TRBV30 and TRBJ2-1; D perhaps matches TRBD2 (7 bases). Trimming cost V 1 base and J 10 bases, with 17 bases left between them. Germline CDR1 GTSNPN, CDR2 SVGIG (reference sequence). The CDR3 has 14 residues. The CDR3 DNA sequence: TGTGCCTGGAGTGGGGTAGGGGGAGGGTACGAGCAGTTCTTC. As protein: CAWSGVGGGYEQFF.

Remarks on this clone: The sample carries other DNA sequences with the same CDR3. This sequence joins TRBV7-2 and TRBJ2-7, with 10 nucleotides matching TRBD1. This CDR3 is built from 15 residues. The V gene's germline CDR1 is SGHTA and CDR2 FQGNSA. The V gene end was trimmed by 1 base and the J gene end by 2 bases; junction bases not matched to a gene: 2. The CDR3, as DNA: TGTGCCAGCAGCTTAGTCGGACAGGGGGCCTACGAGCAGTACTTC. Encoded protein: CASSLVGQGAYEQYF.

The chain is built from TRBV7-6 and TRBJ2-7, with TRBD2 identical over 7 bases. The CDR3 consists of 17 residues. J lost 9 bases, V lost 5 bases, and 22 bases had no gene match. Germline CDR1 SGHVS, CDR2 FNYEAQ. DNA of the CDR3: TGTGCCAGCAGCCCTGGTTGGGGGACTAAAGACACCCCTGCGCAGTACTTC. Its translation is CASSPGWGTKDTPAQYF.

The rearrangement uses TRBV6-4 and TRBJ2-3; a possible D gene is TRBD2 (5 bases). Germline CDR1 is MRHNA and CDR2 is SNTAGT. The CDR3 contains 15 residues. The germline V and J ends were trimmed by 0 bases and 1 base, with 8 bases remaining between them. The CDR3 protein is CASSDSAGRTDTQYF. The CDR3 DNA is TGTGCCAGCAGTGACTCGGCGGGCCGCACAGATACGCAGTATTTT.

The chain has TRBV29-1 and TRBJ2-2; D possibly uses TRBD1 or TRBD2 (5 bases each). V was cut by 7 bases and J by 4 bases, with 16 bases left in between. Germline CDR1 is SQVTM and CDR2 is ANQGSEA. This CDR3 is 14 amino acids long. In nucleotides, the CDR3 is TGCAGCGGGGGGAGTCCGGGGAGCACCGGGGAGCTGTTTTTT. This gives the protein CSGGSPGSTGELFF.

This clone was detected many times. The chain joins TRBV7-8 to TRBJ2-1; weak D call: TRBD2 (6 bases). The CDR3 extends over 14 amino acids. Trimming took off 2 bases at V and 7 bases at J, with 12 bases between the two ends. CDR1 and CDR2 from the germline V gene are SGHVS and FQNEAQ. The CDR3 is CASSLRWEENEQFF. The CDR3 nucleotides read TGTGCCAGCAGCTTAAGGTGGGAGGAGAATGAGCAGTTCTTC.

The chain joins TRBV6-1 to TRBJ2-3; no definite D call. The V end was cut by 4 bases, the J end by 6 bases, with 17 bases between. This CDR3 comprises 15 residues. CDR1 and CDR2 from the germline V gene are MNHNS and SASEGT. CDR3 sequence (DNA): TGTGCCAGCAGTGGAGGTAACCAATGGGGTGATACGCAGTATTTT. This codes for CASSGGNQWGDTQYF.